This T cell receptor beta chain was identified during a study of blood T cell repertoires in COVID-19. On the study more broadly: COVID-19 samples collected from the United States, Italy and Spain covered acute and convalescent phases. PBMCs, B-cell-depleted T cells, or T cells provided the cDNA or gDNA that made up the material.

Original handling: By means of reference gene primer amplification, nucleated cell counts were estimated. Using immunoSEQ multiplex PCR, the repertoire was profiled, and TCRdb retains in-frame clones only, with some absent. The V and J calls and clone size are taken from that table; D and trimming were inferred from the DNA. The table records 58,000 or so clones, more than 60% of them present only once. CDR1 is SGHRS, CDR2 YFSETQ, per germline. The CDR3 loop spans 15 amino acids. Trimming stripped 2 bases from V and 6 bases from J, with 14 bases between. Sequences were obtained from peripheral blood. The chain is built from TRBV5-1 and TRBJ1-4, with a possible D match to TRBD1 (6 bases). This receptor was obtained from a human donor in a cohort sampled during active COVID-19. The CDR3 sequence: CASSLPTGGDEKLFF. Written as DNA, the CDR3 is TGCGCCAGCAGCTTACCGACAGGTGGCGATGAAAAACTGTTTTTT.